Following are 2 T cell receptor beta chains from one sample sequenced in a study of blood T cell repertoires in COVID-19. Assay: immunoSEQ multiplex PCR; the TCRdb copy retains only in-frame clones and omits some. The table has under 200,000 clones, about 86% seen once. Material for sequencing was peripheral blood. The origin of the receptors is a woman older than 75 in a cohort sampled during active or convalescent COVID-19.

The rearrangement uses TRBV28 and TRBJ2-7; 11 nucleotides match TRBD2. The junction had 7 bases not matched to a gene; V was cut back by 1 base and J by 5 bases. Germline V gives CDR1 MDHEN, CDR2 SYDVKM. The CDR3 has 16 residues. The CDR3 DNA sequence: TGTGCCAGCAGTTTATTAGGGGGACTAGCGGTCCACGAGCAGTACTTC. Encoded protein: CASSLLGGLAVHEQYF.

The CDR3 coding sequence is TGTGCCAGCAGCCCCAGCGGTGAGCAGTTCTTC. It is translated as CASSPSGEQFF. The chain is built from TRBV14 and TRBJ2-1, with D perhaps TRBD2 (5 bases). In germline, CDR1 is SGHDN, CDR2 FVKESK. V lost 4 bases and J 9 bases, leaving 7 bases between the germline ends. The CDR3 loop spans 11 amino acids.